One and the same sample provided the 21 T cell receptor beta chains below, sequenced in a study of blood T cells in healthy people across ages. Together with a sample-barcoded 5' primer, a J-beta primer mix was included in a second PCR lasting roughly 6 to 12 cycles. TCRdb recomputed calls from the 5' RACE reads with MiXCR, one row per CDR3 protein. The repertoire holds 700,000 to 850,000 distinct CDR3 sequences, with 50% to 65% as singletons. The sequencing sample was made of blood. Every receptor here comes from a man older than 75 in good health.

The V and J genes are TRBV4-2 and TRBJ2-1; D may correspond to TRBD1 or TRBD2 (5 bases each). In germline, CDR1 is LGHNA, CDR2 YNFKEQ. Trimming stripped 4 bases from V and 5 bases from J, with 15 bases between. The CDR3 loop spans 15 amino acids. The CDR3 DNA sequence: TGTGCCAGCAGCCTTAGGACCAGGGACCACAATGAGCAGTTCTTC. Protein sequence: CASSLRTRDHNEQFF.

The chain recombines TRBV9 with TRBJ1-2; no firm D call. Germline CDR1 SGDLS, CDR2 YYNGEE. The CDR3 loop spans 14 amino acids. The V gene lost 0 bases and the J gene lost 2 bases, with 8 bases spanning the gap. Written as DNA, the CDR3 is TGTGCCAGCAGCGTAGCTACCGAGAACTATGGCTACACCTTC. Translated: CASSVATENYGYTF.

V and J are TRBV6-4 and TRBJ2-7; 7 bases map to TRBD2. The V gene end was trimmed by 4 bases and the J gene end by 6 bases; junction bases not matched to a gene: 12. The CDR3 is 15 amino acids. Per the germline V gene, CDR1 is MRHNA and CDR2 is SNTAGT. DNA of the CDR3: TGTGCCAGCAGTGCTCAGGCGGGAGCGGGAACCGAGCAGTACTTC. Amino acids: CASSAQAGAGTEQYF.

The gene calls are TRBV7-6 and TRBJ2-1, with 8 positions matching TRBD2. This CDR3 spans 15 amino acids. Germline trimming cut 1 base from V and 6 bases from J; bases unmatched to any gene: 5. Germline V CDR1 and CDR2: SGHVS, FNYEAQ. For the CDR3, the DNA is TGTGCCAGCAGCTTAGGGGGACTAGAGGGCAATGAGCAGTTCTTC. Encoded protein: CASSLGGLEGNEQFF.

The rearrangement joins TRBV25-1 to TRBJ1-2; 10 bases are a match to TRBD1. This CDR3 has 16 residues. Trimming at V came to 4 bases and at J to 3 bases, leaving 8 bases not matched to a gene. Germline CDR1 reads MGHDK; CDR2 reads SYGVNS. The DNA for the CDR3 is TGTGCCAGCAGTGTCCTCTCCGGGACAGGGGACTATGGCTACACCTTC. Its protein is CASSVLSGTGDYGYTF.

The chain is built from TRBV3-1 and TRBJ2-4; D tentatively fits TRBD1 or TRBD2 (5 bases each). The J call may not be correct, given that the DNA end is closer to TRBJ2-5. This CDR3 spans 14 amino acids. Germline CDR1 and CDR2: LGHDT and YNNKEL (reference sequence). The CDR3 bases are TGTGCCAGCAGCCGATCCGTGGGGGTCGAGACCCAGTACTTC. This sequence encodes CASSRSVGVETQYF.

This clonotype was counted once. The junction shows a germline mismatch at one end, possibly a read error. The chain uses TRBV7-6 and TRBJ2-7, with D maybe TRBD1 (6 bases). This CDR3 has 14 amino acids. Germline values: CDR1 SGHVS, CDR2 FNYEAQ. CDR3 protein: CAGSLGTGSYEQYF. In DNA form, the CDR3 reads TGTGCCGGCAGCTTAGGAACAGGGTCCTACGAGCAGTACTTC.

This clonotype was found a few times. This CDR3 is CASRGTTRYAYF. For the CDR3, the DNA is TGTGCCAGCCGAGGAACCACCAGATACGCGTATTTT. This chain joins TRBV27 and TRBJ2-3; no clear D. V lost 8 bases, J lost 14 bases, and 20 bases lay in between. The CDR3 sequence is 12 residues long. Germline V CDR1 and CDR2: MNHEY, SMNVEV (reference sequence).

This chain joins TRBV5-1 and TRBJ2-7; the D gene is possibly TRBD2 (5 bases). The CDR3 is made up of 15 amino acids. Germline CDR1 and CDR2: SGHRS and YFSETQ. V was trimmed by 1 base and J by 3 bases, leaving 14 bases between them. The CDR3 coding sequence is TGCGCCAGCAGCTTGCCCTCCCCCGGGGACTACGAGCAGTACTTC. Protein sequence: CASSLPSPGDYEQYF.

The CDR3 region is CASSPRMWRESSYEQYF. The CDR3 DNA reads TGTGCCAGCAGTCCCCGTATGTGGCGGGAAAGCTCCTACGAGCAGTACTTC. The chain joins TRBV28 to TRBJ2-7; maybe TRBD2 (6 bases). Germline loops: CDR1 MDHEN, CDR2 SYDVKM. The CDR3 length is 17 residues. Trimming pared 5 bases from V and 0 bases from J, leaving 20 bases between.

The chain is built from TRBV4-2 and TRBJ2-1; possibly TRBD1 or TRBD2 for D (5 bases each). CDR1 LGHNA and CDR2 YNFKEQ come from the germline V gene. There are 16 residues in the CDR3. Trimming shortened V by 3 bases and J by 2 bases, and 14 bases separated the two germline ends. CDR3 DNA sequence: TGTGCCAGCAGCCAGGATCTGGGGGATCCCTACAATGAGCAGTTCTTC. Translation gives CASSQDLGDPYNEQFF.

The DNA of the CDR3 is TGTGCCAGCACCGTGACAGGATCTGGGGGCTACGAGCAGTACTTC. Encoded protein: CASTVTGSGGYEQYF. The V call is TRBV27, the J call TRBJ2-7; D perhaps matches TRBD1 (6 bases). The CDR3 is 15 residues long. Germline loops: CDR1 MNHEY, CDR2 SMNVEV (reference sequence). V gave up 7 bases and J gave up 3 bases, with 19 bases separating them.

This chain connects TRBV6-6 to TRBJ1-4; D gene ambiguous. Between the trimmed V and J ends, which lost 5 bases and 0 bases, there was a span of 7 bases. This CDR3 is built from 14 residues. Germline V gene sequence: CDR1 MNHNY, CDR2 SVGAGI (reference sequence). CDR3 region: CASSQWTTNEKLFF. The CDR3 DNA follows: TGTGCCAGCAGTCAGTGGACAACTAATGAAAAACTGTTTTTT.

There are a few counts of this clonotype. J is TRBJ2-6 and V is TRBV28; 8 positions agree with TRBD1. The trim removed 3 bases at V and 1 base at J, leaving 11 bases unmatched. There are 19 residues in the CDR3. Looked up from germline, CDR1 is MDHEN and CDR2 is SYDVKM. This CDR3 is CASSFPRHRGLSGANVLTF. CDR3 sequence (DNA): TGTGCCAGCAGTTTCCCCAGGCACAGGGGGTTATCTGGGGCCAACGTCCTGACTTTC.

A single count supports this clonotype. This chain connects TRBV5-1 to TRBJ2-1, with 8 bases that match TRBD2. This CDR3 has 17 residues. The germline CDR1 and CDR2 sequences are SGHRS and YFSETQ. J gave up 7 bases and V 4 bases, and 16 bases lay outside the gene matches. The CDR3 protein is CASSPPGLAGRENEQFF. The CDR3 nucleotides are TGCGCCAGCAGCCCTCCCGGCCTAGCGGGCCGAGAGAATGAGCAGTTCTTC.

This clonotype was counted between two and nine times. This chain connects TRBV29-1 to TRBJ2-5; D gene uncertain. The CDR3 contains 11 residues. Germline-derived CDR1 and CDR2 are SQVTM and ANQGSEA. V shed 3 bases and J shed 4 bases, with 6 bases lying between them. CDR3 nucleotides: TGCAGCGTTGATCTGGGAGAGACCCAGTACTTC. This encodes CSVDLGETQYF.

The rearrangement uses TRBV2 and TRBJ2-1; 10 positions agree with TRBD2. The length of the CDR3 is 20 residues. Germline CDR1 is SNHLY and CDR2 is FYNNEI. V dropped 4 bases and J dropped 1; count of bases not matched to a gene: 16. CDR3 nucleotide sequence: TGTGCCAGCAGTGGTAGGGCAACCCCCGCTAGCGGGAGTTCCTACAATGAGCAGTTCTTC. Translating it yields CASSGRATPASGSSYNEQFF.

This clonotype was seen more than once but under ten times. The chain recombines TRBV12-3 or TRBV12-4 with TRBJ2-1; 9 positions match TRBD1. The J call is in doubt because the DNA end fits TRBJ2-7 better. The CDR3 is made up of 13 amino acids. CDR3 loop: CASSSRTGVEQYF. In DNA form, the CDR3 reads TGTGCCAGCAGTTCCCGGACAGGGGTTGAGCAGTACTTC.

This chain joins TRBV3-1 and TRBJ2-4, with 13 bases fitting TRBD2. The CDR3 length is 19 residues. The V and J ends lost 0 bases and 0 bases, in that order; junction bases with no gene match: 5. Germline-derived CDR1 and CDR2 are LGHDT and YNNKEL (reference sequence). The chain's CDR3 is CASSQDWTSGSLAKNIQYF. CDR3 nucleotides: TGTGCCAGCAGCCAAGATTGGACTAGCGGGAGCCTAGCCAAAAACATTCAGTACTTC.

This clonotype was found a few times. The V gene is TRBV20-1, the J gene TRBJ1-5, with a tentative D call TRBD1 (6 bases). The CDR3 spans 16 residues. Germline CDR1 DFQATT, CDR2 SNEGSKA (reference sequence). The V gene lost 0 bases and the J gene lost 0 bases, with 12 bases spanning the gap. CDR3 loop: CSAREGGQYSNQPQHF. The CDR3 coding sequence is TGCAGTGCTAGAGAGGGGGGACAATATAGCAATCAGCCCCAGCATTTT.

The chain employs TRBV10-3 and TRBJ2-1; 7 nucleotides line up with TRBD1. Germline V CDR1 and CDR2: ENHRY, SYGVKD. The CDR3 has 17 amino acids. Trimming cost V 2 bases and J 2 bases; bases outside gene matches: 9. This chain's CDR3 is CAISEPGTETPYNEQFF. Here the CDR3 DNA reads TGTGCCATCAGTGAGCCTGGGACAGAGACCCCCTACAATGAGCAGTTCTTC.